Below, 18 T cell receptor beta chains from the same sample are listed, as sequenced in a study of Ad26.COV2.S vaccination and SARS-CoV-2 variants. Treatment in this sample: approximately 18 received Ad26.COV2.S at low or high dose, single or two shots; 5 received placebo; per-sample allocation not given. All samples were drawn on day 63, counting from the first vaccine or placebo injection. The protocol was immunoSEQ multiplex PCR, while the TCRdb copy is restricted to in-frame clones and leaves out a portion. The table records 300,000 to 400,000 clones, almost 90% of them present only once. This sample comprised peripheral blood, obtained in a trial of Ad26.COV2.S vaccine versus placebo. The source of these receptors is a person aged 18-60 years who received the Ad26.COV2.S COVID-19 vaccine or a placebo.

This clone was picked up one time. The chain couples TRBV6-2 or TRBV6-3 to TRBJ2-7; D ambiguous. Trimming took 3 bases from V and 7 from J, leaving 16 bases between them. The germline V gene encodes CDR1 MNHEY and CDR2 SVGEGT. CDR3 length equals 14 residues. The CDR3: CASSYLGSSWEQYF. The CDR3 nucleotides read TGTGCCAGCAGTTATCTTGGATCTTCCTGGGAGCAGTACTTC.

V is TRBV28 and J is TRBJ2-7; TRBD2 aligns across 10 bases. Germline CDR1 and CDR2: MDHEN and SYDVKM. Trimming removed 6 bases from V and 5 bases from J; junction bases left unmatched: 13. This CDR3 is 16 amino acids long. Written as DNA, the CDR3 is TGTGCCAGCAGCCCGCCGGCTAGCGGGAGAGGGAACGAGCAGTACGTC. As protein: CASSPPASGRGNEQYV.

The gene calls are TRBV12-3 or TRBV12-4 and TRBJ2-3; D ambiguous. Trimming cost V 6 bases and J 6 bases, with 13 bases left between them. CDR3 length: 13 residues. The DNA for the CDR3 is TGTGCCAGCAGCCCCACCCTGGGTGATACGCAGTATTTT. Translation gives CASSPTLGDTQYF.

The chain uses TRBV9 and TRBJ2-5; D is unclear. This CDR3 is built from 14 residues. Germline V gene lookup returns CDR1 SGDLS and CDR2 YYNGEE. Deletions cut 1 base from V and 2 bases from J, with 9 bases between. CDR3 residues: CASSVSPLQETQYF. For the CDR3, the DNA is TGTGCCAGCAGCGTATCACCGCTTCAAGAGACCCAGTACTTC.

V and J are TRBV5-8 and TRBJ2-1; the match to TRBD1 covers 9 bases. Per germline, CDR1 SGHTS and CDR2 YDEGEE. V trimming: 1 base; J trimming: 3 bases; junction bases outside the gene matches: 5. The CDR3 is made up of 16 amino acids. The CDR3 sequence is CASSLTPGQGYNEQFF. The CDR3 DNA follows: TGTGCCAGCAGCTTGACACCGGGACAGGGCTACAATGAGCAGTTCTTC.

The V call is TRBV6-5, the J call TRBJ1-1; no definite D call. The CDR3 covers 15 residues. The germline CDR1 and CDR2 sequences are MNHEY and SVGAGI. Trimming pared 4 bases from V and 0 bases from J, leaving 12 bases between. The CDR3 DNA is TGTGCCAGCAGTTCGAGCGGTGGGTTGAACACTGAAGCTTTCTTT. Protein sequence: CASSSSGGLNTEAFF.

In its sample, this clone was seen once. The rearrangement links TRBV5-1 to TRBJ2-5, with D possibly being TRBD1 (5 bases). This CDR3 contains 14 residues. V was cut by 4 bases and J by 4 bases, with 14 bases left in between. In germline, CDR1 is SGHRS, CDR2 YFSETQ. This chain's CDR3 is CASSAEAGRETQYF. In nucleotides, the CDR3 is TGCGCCAGCAGCGCCGAGGCAGGGCGAGAGACCCAGTACTTC.

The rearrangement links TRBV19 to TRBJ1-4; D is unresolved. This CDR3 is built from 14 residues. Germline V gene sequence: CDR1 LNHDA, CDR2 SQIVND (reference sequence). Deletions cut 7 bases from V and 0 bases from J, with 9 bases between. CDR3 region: CASKMGATNEKLFF. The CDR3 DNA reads TGTGCCAGTAAAATGGGAGCAACTAATGAAAAACTGTTTTTT. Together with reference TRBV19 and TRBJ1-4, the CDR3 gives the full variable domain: DGGITQSPKYLFRKEGQNVTLSCEQNLNHDAMYWYRQDPGQGLRLIYYSQIVNDFQKGDIAEGYSVSREKKESFPLTVTSAQKNPTAFYLCASKMGATNEKLFFGSGTQLSVL.

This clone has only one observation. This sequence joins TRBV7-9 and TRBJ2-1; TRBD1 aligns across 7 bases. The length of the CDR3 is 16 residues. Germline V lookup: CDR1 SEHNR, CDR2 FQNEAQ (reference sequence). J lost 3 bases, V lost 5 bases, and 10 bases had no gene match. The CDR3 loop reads CASSPTWDRNYNEQFF. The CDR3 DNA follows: TGTGCCAGCAGCCCCACTTGGGACAGAAACTACAATGAGCAGTTCTTC. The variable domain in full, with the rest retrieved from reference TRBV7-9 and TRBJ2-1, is DTGVSQNPRHKITKRGQNVTFRCDPISEHNRLYWYRQTLGQGPEFLTYFQNEAQLEKSRLLSDRFSAERPKGSFSTLEIQRTEQGDSAMYLCASSPTWDRNYNEQFFGPGTRLTVL.

The CDR3 DNA sequence: TGTGCCAGCAGCGCCGGGACTAGCGGGAGCACAGATACGCAGTATTTT. This sequence encodes CASSAGTSGSTDTQYF. The chain is built from TRBV9 and TRBJ2-3; TRBD2 aligns across 12 bases. CDR1 and CDR2 (germline): SGDLS, YYNGEE. This CDR3 has 16 amino acids. J gave up 0 bases and V 3 bases, and 2 bases lay outside the gene matches.

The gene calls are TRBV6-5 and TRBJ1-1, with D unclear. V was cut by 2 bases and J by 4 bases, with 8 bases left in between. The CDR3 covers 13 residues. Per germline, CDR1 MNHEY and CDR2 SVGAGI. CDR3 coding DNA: TGTGCCAGCAGTTACGGTGGGTTCACTGAAGCTTTCTTT. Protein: CASSYGGFTEAFF.

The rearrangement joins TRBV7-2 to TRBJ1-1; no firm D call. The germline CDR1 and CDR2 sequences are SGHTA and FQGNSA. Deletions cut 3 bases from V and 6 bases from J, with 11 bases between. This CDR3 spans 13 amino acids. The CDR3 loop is CASSFYEVPEAFF. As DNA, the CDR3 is TGTGCCAGCAGCTTTTATGAAGTCCCTGAAGCTTTCTTT.

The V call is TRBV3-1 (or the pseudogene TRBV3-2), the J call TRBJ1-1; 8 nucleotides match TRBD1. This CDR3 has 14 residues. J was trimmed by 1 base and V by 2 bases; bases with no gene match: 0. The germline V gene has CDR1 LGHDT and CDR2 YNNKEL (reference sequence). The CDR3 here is CASSQQGANTEAFF. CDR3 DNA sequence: TGTGCCAGCAGCCAACAGGGGGCGAACACTGAAGCTTTCTTT.

The CDR3 loop is CASSPRGTGSTGELFF. The CDR3 DNA sequence: TGCGCCAGCAGCCCTCGAGGGACAGGGTCCACCGGGGAGCTGTTTTTT. The J gene is TRBJ2-2, the V gene TRBV5-1; 9 bases fit TRBD1. The V gene end was trimmed by 4 bases and the J gene end by 4 bases; junction bases not matched to a gene: 8. The CDR3 contains 16 residues. Per the germline V gene, CDR1 is SGHRS and CDR2 is YFSETQ.

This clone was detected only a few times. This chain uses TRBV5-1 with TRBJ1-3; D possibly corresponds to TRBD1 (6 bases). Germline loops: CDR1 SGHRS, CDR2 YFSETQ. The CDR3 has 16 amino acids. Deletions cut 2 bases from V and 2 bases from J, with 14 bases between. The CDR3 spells CASSFAGTTAGNTIYF. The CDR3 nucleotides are TGCGCCAGCAGCTTTGCCGGGACAACGGCTGGAAACACCATATATTTT.

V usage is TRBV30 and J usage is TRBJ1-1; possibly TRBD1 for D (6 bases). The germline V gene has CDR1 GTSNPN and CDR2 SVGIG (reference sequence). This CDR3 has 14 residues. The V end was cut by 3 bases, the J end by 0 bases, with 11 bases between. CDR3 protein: CAWSIPGVNTEAFF. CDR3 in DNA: TGTGCCTGGAGCATACCAGGGGTGAACACTGAAGCTTTCTTT.

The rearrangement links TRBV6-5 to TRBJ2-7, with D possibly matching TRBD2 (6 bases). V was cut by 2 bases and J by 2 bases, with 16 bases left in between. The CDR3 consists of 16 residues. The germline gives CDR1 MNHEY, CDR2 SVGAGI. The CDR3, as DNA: TGTGCCAGCAGTTACAGTCGAGGAGGGATGCCCTACGAGCAGTACGTC. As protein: CASSYSRGGMPYEQYV.

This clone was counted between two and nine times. CDR3 nucleotides: TGCGCCAGCAGGGACAGGGGGAAGTCACCCCTCCACTTT. Protein: CASRDRGKSPLHF. V is TRBV4-1 and J is TRBJ1-6, with 10 positions matching TRBD1. Germline V gives CDR1 MGHRA, CDR2 YSYEKL. The CDR3 is 13 amino acids. The ends lost 6 bases at V and 10 bases at J; junction bases unmatched: 3.